This entry concerns a single TCR beta chain. Here immunoSEQ multiplex PCR was the method, and the copy in TCRdb shows in-frame clones only, minus some. The table shows some 190,000 clones, with 80% occurring only once. The data were taken from a study of blood T cell repertoires in COVID-19. Study overall: Sample material is recorded as cDNA or gDNA derived from T cells, B-cell-depleted T cells, or PBMCs.

The V and J ends lost 5 bases and 6 bases respectively, with 14 bases between them. This CDR3 comprises 13 residues. Per germline, CDR1 SEHNR and CDR2 FQNEAQ (reference sequence). The gene calls are TRBV7-9 and TRBJ2-7; TRBD2 might be the D (6 bases). The TCR originated in a man aged 55 to 69 with acute or convalescent COVID-19. The sequenced sample was peripheral blood. The CDR3 DNA is TGTGCCAGCAGCCCAGGGACGGGACTCGAGCAGTACTTC. This gives the protein CASSPGTGLEQYF.